One sample yielded the 8 T cell receptor beta chains listed below, sequenced in a study of identical twins. TCRdb fed the 5' RACE reads into MiXCR, producing one record per CDR3 protein. The sample has about 920,000 distinct CDR3 sequences, over 9% seen once; the top ten hold roughly 1.5%. These data also featured in a second study, about yellow fever vaccine responses in identical twins.

Source material: PBMCs. The source of these receptors is a woman aged 18-30 years in good health.

This clonotype was observed many times. The chain uses TRBV28 and TRBJ2-7; no firm D call. Germline loops: CDR1 MDHEN, CDR2 SYDVKM. The ends were cut back, 2 bases at V and 7 bases at J, with 9 bases in the middle. CDR3 length equals 12 residues. The CDR3 region is CASSLAPAEQYF. The DNA for the CDR3 is TGTGCCAGCAGTTTAGCTCCGGCGGAGCAGTACTTC.

The rearrangement links TRBV10-2 to TRBJ1-1, with D perhaps TRBD1 (5 bases). The CDR3 extends over 14 amino acids. Germline values: CDR1 WSHSY, CDR2 SAAADI. Trimming pared 8 bases from V and 0 bases from J, leaving 13 bases between. The CDR3 spells CASRTWGMNTEAFF. The CDR3 DNA sequence: TGCGCCAGCCGAACTTGGGGGATGAACACTGAAGCTTTCTTT.

This clonotype was observed a handful of times. CDR3 region: CASSLVGTGVEKGTEAFF. For the CDR3, the DNA is TGTGCCAGCAGCTTAGTTGGGACAGGGGTAGAAAAGGGCACTGAAGCTTTCTTT. The V call is TRBV11-1, the J call TRBJ1-1; 10 bases match TRBD1. The CDR3 is 18 amino acids. V lost 1 base, J lost 4 bases, and 12 bases stayed unmatched. Germline V lookup: CDR1 SGHAT, CDR2 FQDESV (reference sequence). Drawing the rest from reference TRBV11-1 and TRBJ1-1, the complete variable domain is EAEVAQSPRYKITEKSQAVAFWCDPISGHATLYWYRQILGQGPELLVQFQDESVVDDSQLPKDRFSAERLKGVDSTLKIQPAELGDSAMYLCASSLVGTGVEKGTEAFFGQGTRLTVV.

The table lists this clonotype with many counts. The chain is built from TRBV5-1 and TRBJ2-2; D possibly corresponds to TRBD1 (5 bases). This CDR3 spans 16 amino acids. The ends were cut back, 2 bases at V and 6 bases at J, with 17 bases in the middle. Germline CDR1 and CDR2: SGHRS and YFSETQ. The CDR3 nucleotides are TGCGCCAGCAGCTTCCAGGGTTTCGATTTTCCCGGGGAGCTGTTTTTT. This gives the protein CASSFQGFDFPGELFF. The full variable domain, rest sourced from reference TRBV5-1 and TRBJ2-2, is KAGVTQTPRYLIKTRGQQVTLSCSPISGHRSVSWYQQTPGQGLQFLFEYFSETQRNKGNFPGRFSGRQFSNSRSEMNVSTLELGDSALYLCASSFQGFDFPGELFFGEGSRLTVL.

This clonotype was counted only a few times. The rearrangement joins TRBV28 to TRBJ2-7, with a weak D call TRBD2 (6 bases). Trimming cost V 7 bases and J 2 bases, with 9 bases left between them. The CDR3 covers 12 residues. The germline gives CDR1 MDHEN, CDR2 SYDVKM. The CDR3 region is CASTRDTYEQYF. CDR3 DNA: TGTGCCAGCACGCGGGATACCTACGAGCAGTACTTC.

In this sample, this clonotype turned up a few times. The chain has TRBV28 and TRBJ2-7; 12 bases are shared with TRBD2. CDR1 and CDR2 (germline): MDHEN, SYDVKM. J was trimmed by 4 bases and V by 5 bases; bases with no gene match: 12. This CDR3 is 17 amino acids long. The CDR3 coding sequence is TGTGCCAGCAGTCCCCCCCCCGGACTAGCGGGAAGTTACGAGCAGTACTTC. Its translation is CASSPPPGLAGSYEQYF.

This clonotype was counted between two and nine times. The gene calls are TRBV11-2 and TRBJ2-7; 10 nucleotides line up with TRBD1. Trimming removed 6 bases from V and 4 bases from J; junction bases left unmatched: 3. The CDR3 totals 13 residues. Germline V gene lookup returns CDR1 SGHAT and CDR2 FQNNGV. This chain's CDR3 is CASRDRGPYEQYF. The DNA of the CDR3 is TGTGCCAGCAGAGACAGGGGGCCGTACGAGCAGTACTTC.

The chain joins TRBV25-1 to TRBJ2-1; D might be TRBD1 or TRBD2, each matching 6 bases. Trimming pared 2 bases from V and 0 bases from J, leaving 14 bases between. Germline V gene sequence: CDR1 MGHDK, CDR2 SYGVNS. The CDR3 has 17 amino acids. This chain's CDR3 is CASSEGGLPSSYNEQFF. CDR3 bases: TGTGCCAGCAGTGAAGGGGGGCTCCCGAGCTCCTACAATGAGCAGTTCTTC.